A single sample gave rise to the 32 T cell receptor beta chains below, sequenced in a study of quantifying T cell responses using KT2 cells. Across the whole study: Reverse transcription used primers in the TCR alpha and beta constant regions.

An oligo carrying a UMI was ligated to the cDNA 3' end. An equimolar mix of RC1.1 and RC1.2 primed the beta chain across TRBC1 and TRBC2. In TCRdb, the UMI-ligation and nested PCR reads were re-called with MiXCR into one record per CDR3 protein. The sample records 40,000 to 55,000 distinct CDR3 sequences, roughly 12% being singletons. The sample consisted of PBMCs spiked with cells of the T cell clone KT2. All receptors come from a human donor.

This clonotype was counted between two and nine times. The rearrangement uses TRBV20-1 and TRBJ1-6; D unclear. Germline loops: CDR1 DFQATT, CDR2 SNEGSKA (reference sequence). V lost 0 bases and J lost 12, with 12 bases in between. The CDR3 length is 13 residues. The CDR3 DNA is TGCAGTGCTAGAGATTTAAGGGATTTACCCCTCCACTTT. This gives the protein CSARDLRDLPLHF.

This chain joins TRBV6-6 and TRBJ2-3; no clear D. In germline, CDR1 is MNHNY, CDR2 SVGAGI (reference sequence). The CDR3 contains 11 residues. V lost 6 bases and J lost 7, with 8 bases in between. CDR3 coding DNA: TGTGCCAGCAGCGGAACTAATACGCAGTATTTT. This sequence encodes CASSGTNTQYF.

In its sample, this clonotype was seen many times. The V and J genes are TRBV7-6 and TRBJ1-5; D gene ambiguous. Germline-derived CDR1 and CDR2 are SGHVS and FNYEAQ. Trimming shortened V by 4 bases and J by 10 bases, and 14 bases separated the two germline ends. The CDR3 has 13 amino acids. CDR3: CASSSRIYEPQHF. As DNA, the CDR3 is TGTGCCAGCAGCTCCAGGATCTATGAACCCCAGCATTTT.

This clonotype was seen only a few times. J is TRBJ1-2 and V is TRBV6-5; D perhaps matches TRBD1 (6 bases). Germline CDR1 MNHEY, CDR2 SVGAGI. The V end was cut by 5 bases, the J end by 3 bases, with 25 bases between. The length of the CDR3 is 18 residues. The CDR3 reads CASSGARDISPVDYGYTF. The CDR3, as DNA: TGTGCCAGCAGTGGGGCACGGGACATCTCACCCGTTGACTATGGCTACACCTTC.

The chain uses TRBV4-3 and TRBJ1-3, with D perhaps TRBD1 (5 bases). Looked up from germline, CDR1 is LGHNA and CDR2 is YSLEER. This CDR3 region has 14 residues. The V end was cut by 3 bases, the J end by 0 bases, with 6 bases between. CDR3 sequence: CASSQQGSGNTIYF. The CDR3 DNA reads as TGCGCCAGCAGCCAGCAGGGCTCTGGAAACACCATATATTTT.

This clonotype was seen only a few times. The chain carries TRBV6-1 and TRBJ2-7; D is unclear. CDR3 size: 10 residues. Germline V lookup: CDR1 MNHNS, CDR2 SASEGT. With 4 bases removed from V and 4 bases from J, the gap between germline ends came to 2 bases. The CDR3 sequence is CASSGYEQYF. In nucleotides, the CDR3 is TGTGCCAGCAGTGGTTACGAGCAGTACTTC.

The rearrangement uses TRBV7-8 and TRBJ1-2, with D unclear. Germline lookup yields CDR1 SGHVS and CDR2 FQNEAQ. Trimming left V 5 bases short and J 7 bases short, with 14 bases between. This CDR3 has 13 residues. The CDR3 reads CASSAGPSGGYTF. The CDR3 nucleotides read TGTGCCAGCAGCGCAGGCCCTTCCGGTGGCTACACCTTC.

This clonotype has a handful of counts. The chain joins TRBV2 to TRBJ2-1, with TRBD2 matching 7 bases. The CDR3 is made up of 14 amino acids. The germline gives CDR1 SNHLY, CDR2 FYNNEI. V shed 6 bases and J 4 bases; nucleotides not matched to a gene: 6. The CDR3 nucleotides are TGTGCCAGCAGAGACCTAGCGGCTTACAATGAGCAGTTCTTC. As protein: CASRDLAAYNEQFF.

The sample holds many counts of this clonotype. This chain connects TRBV9 to TRBJ2-7; 9 bases line up with TRBD1. This CDR3 is 16 amino acids long. The junction had 9 bases not matched to a gene; V was cut back by 2 bases and J by 3 bases. Germline V gives CDR1 SGDLS, CDR2 YYNGEE. This chain's CDR3 is CASSVGPGQGGYEQYF. CDR3 DNA sequence: TGTGCCAGCAGCGTTGGCCCGGGACAGGGCGGCTACGAGCAGTACTTC.

This clonotype was found many times. J is TRBJ1-1 and V is TRBV20-1, with no clear D. In germline, CDR1 is DFQATT, CDR2 SNEGSKA (reference sequence). CDR3 length: 14 residues. V dropped 5 bases and J dropped 3 bases, with 16 bases sitting between them. CDR3 DNA sequence: TGCAGTGCTCCATCCTCTTTTGGGTACACTGAAGCTTTCTTT. This encodes CSAPSSFGYTEAFF.

At least ten counts were recorded for this clonotype. The gene calls are TRBV12-3 or TRBV12-4 and TRBJ2-3, with D possibly being TRBD1 or TRBD2 (7 bases each). With 3 bases removed from V and 4 bases from J, the gap between germline ends came to 14 bases. The CDR3 spans 15 residues. CDR3 sequence: CASSFQGGTADTQYF. The CDR3 DNA follows: TGTGCCAGCAGTTTCCAGGGGGGGACCGCAGATACGCAGTATTTT.

The chain recombines TRBV20-1 with TRBJ1-5, with TRBD1 identical over 12 bases. Per germline, CDR1 DFQATT and CDR2 SNEGSKA (reference sequence). The CDR3 length is 13 residues. The V segment lost 3 bases and the J segment 8 bases; nucleotides outside the gene matches: 2. The CDR3 DNA reads TGCAGTGCTAGCGGGACAGGGGGCGAGCCCCAGCATTTT. This codes for CSASGTGGEPQHF.

This clonotype has more than one count but fewer than ten. J is TRBJ1-1 and V is TRBV4-3; 9 bases map to TRBD1. CDR1 and CDR2 from the germline V gene are LGHNA and YSLEER. J gave up 2 bases and V 4 bases, and 5 bases lay outside the gene matches. The CDR3 has 15 amino acids. In nucleotides, the CDR3 is TGCGCCAGCAGCCGTAGAACAGGGGGCAACACTGAAGCTTTCTTT. It translates to CASSRRTGGNTEAFF.

This clonotype was counted between two and nine times. The V call is TRBV7-2, the J call TRBJ2-3; a possible D gene is TRBD1 (6 bases). Trimming cost V 4 bases and J 4 bases, with 18 bases left between them. The CDR3 runs 16 residues. Per germline, CDR1 SGHTA and CDR2 FQGNSA. CDR3 residues: CASSSPKMGAADTQYF. DNA of the CDR3: TGTGCCAGCAGCTCTCCTAAGATGGGGGCCGCAGATACGCAGTATTTT.

V usage is TRBV6-5 and J usage is TRBJ2-7, with 8 bases identical to TRBD2. The CDR3 is made up of 16 amino acids. Germline values: CDR1 MNHEY, CDR2 SVGAGI. V gave up 6 bases and J gave up 5 bases; unmatched junction bases: 15. As DNA, the CDR3 is TGTGCCAGCAGCCGCGCCTCCAGCGGGGGACCAAACGAGCAGTACTTC. This translates into CASSRASSGGPNEQYF.

In this sample, this clonotype turned up a few times. This chain uses TRBV5-1 with TRBJ1-2; TRBD1 agrees at 7 bases. The CDR3 sequence is 14 residues long. Germline CDR1 is SGHRS and CDR2 is YFSETQ. With V trimmed by 2 bases and J by 6 bases, 7 bases remained unmatched. CDR3 nucleotide sequence: TGCGCCAGCAGCTTCGGAGGGGGCATAGATGGCTACACCTTC. It translates to CASSFGGGIDGYTF.

This clonotype was counted many times. V usage is TRBV7-3 and J usage is TRBJ2-5, with 9 bases identical to TRBD2. With V trimmed by 5 bases and J by 5 bases, 9 bases remained unmatched. The CDR3 covers 15 residues. Germline values: CDR1 SGHTA, CDR2 FQGTGA. Here the CDR3 DNA reads TGTGCCAGCAGCCCGACTAGCGGAAATATGGAGACCCAGTACTTC. Translation gives CASSPTSGNMETQYF.

The chain combines TRBV5-1 with TRBJ2-5; 9 bases fit TRBD2. V trimming: 4 bases; J trimming: 1 base; junction bases outside the gene matches: 5. The germline gives CDR1 SGHRS, CDR2 YFSETQ. There are 15 residues in the CDR3. The CDR3 coding sequence is TGCGCCAGCAGCCCAACTAGCGGGTTCCAAGAGACCCAGTACTTC. This sequence encodes CASSPTSGFQETQYF.

This clonotype appeared many times. The chain recombines TRBV9 with TRBJ2-2; 7 bases are shared with TRBD2. Germline loops: CDR1 SGDLS, CDR2 YYNGEE. The CDR3 covers 15 residues. Losses at the gene ends were 4 bases for V and 3 bases for J; bases not matched to a gene: 6. CDR3: CASSYSGKYTGELFF. For the CDR3, the DNA is TGTGCCAGCAGCTACAGCGGGAAGTACACCGGGGAGCTGTTTTTT.

The chain has TRBV7-9 and TRBJ2-7, with a possible D match to TRBD2 (7 bases). The CDR3 is 17 amino acids. Germline lookup yields CDR1 SEHNR and CDR2 FQNEAQ (reference sequence). The ends were cut back, 5 bases at V and 3 bases at J, with 23 bases in the middle. CDR3 residues: CASSPWVRGGKNYEQYF. Here the CDR3 DNA reads TGTGCCAGCAGCCCCTGGGTTAGGGGGGGAAAAAACTACGAGCAGTACTTC.

This clonotype has just a few counts. The genes are TRBV5-1 and TRBJ1-1; 9 bases map to TRBD1. The CDR3 totals 15 residues. V shed 4 bases, J shed 3 bases, and the junction held 7 bases outside the gene matches. Germline CDR1 is SGHRS and CDR2 is YFSETQ. CDR3 in DNA: TGCGCCAGCAGCCTGAGGGGACAGGGAGACACTGAAGCTTTCTTT. Protein sequence: CASSLRGQGDTEAFF.

This clonotype was observed a few times. V usage is TRBV6-2 or TRBV6-3 and J usage is TRBJ2-1; TRBD2 aligns across 10 bases. Germline loops: CDR1 MNHEY, CDR2 SVGEGT. The ends lost 7 bases at V and 5 bases at J; junction bases unmatched: 8. The CDR3 totals 15 residues. CDR3 region: CASIESGGADNEQFF. The DNA of the CDR3 is TGTGCCAGCATCGAGAGCGGGGGGGCCGACAATGAGCAGTTCTTC.

This sequence joins TRBV6-4 and TRBJ2-1; the match to TRBD2 covers 8 bases. In germline, CDR1 is MRHNA, CDR2 SNTAGT. The V and J ends lost 9 bases and 8 bases, in that order; junction bases with no gene match: 9. CDR3 length equals 13 residues. DNA of the CDR3: TGTGCCAGTCTGAGCGGGAGTGGGGATGAGCAGTTCTTC. Its protein is CASLSGSGDEQFF.

The chain uses TRBV5-1 and TRBJ2-3, with 7 positions matching TRBD1. Germline CDR1 and CDR2: SGHRS and YFSETQ. The CDR3 totals 14 residues. J was trimmed by 6 bases and V by 4 bases; bases with no gene match: 8. CDR3 protein: CASSPGQAADTQYF. The CDR3 DNA sequence: TGCGCCAGCAGCCCAGGACAGGCCGCGGATACGCAGTATTTT.

The rearrangement uses TRBV30 and TRBJ1-6; no clear D. The CDR3 runs to 17 residues. Trimming stripped 2 bases from V and 0 bases from J, with 14 bases between. Germline CDR1 GTSNPN, CDR2 SVGIG (reference sequence). The chain's CDR3 is CAWSPGLPSSYNSPLHF. CDR3 DNA: TGTGCCTGGAGTCCGGGCCTTCCAAGCTCCTATAATTCACCCCTCCACTTT.

This clonotype was seen ten or more times. The CDR3 bases are TGTGCCAGCAGCCCCCGGGGACCCTTTTACAATGAGCAGTTCTTC. Its translation is CASSPRGPFYNEQFF. This chain links TRBV7-2 with TRBJ2-1, with D perhaps given as TRBD1 or TRBD2 (5 bases each). Trimming pared 5 bases from V and 4 bases from J, leaving 15 bases between. The CDR3 totals 15 residues. From germline, CDR1 is SGHTA and CDR2 FQGNSA.

The J gene is TRBJ1-2, the V gene TRBV18, with unresolved D. The CDR3 has 14 residues. The V and J ends lost 6 bases and 4 bases respectively, with 15 bases between them. CDR1 and CDR2 from the germline V gene are KGHSH and LQKENI. The CDR3 DNA is TGTGCCAGCTCCCCTGGGAGAGATTCCTATGGCTACACCTTC. Translated: CASSPGRDSYGYTF. The full variable domain, in which reference TRBV18 and TRBJ1-2 provide the parts outside the CDR3, is NAGVMQNPRHLVRRRGQEARLRCSPMKGHSHVYWYRQLPEEGLKFMVYLQKENIIDESGMPKERFSAEFPKEGPSILRIQQVVRGDSAAYFCASSPGRDSYGYTFGSGTRLTVV.

This clonotype has only a few counts. V gene TRBV29-1 combines with J gene TRBJ2-1; 7 nucleotides line up with TRBD1. The CDR3 extends over 14 amino acids. Trimming at V came to 2 bases and at J to 9 bases, leaving 10 bases not matched to a gene. Germline CDR1 reads SQVTM; CDR2 reads ANQGSEA. The CDR3 reads CSVETGVLRGEQFF. The DNA of the CDR3 is TGCAGCGTTGAAACAGGGGTATTACGGGGTGAGCAGTTCTTC.

V and J are TRBV12-3 or TRBV12-4 and TRBJ1-5, with TRBD1 matching over 8 bases. J lost 3 bases, V lost 5 bases, and 6 bases had no gene match. The CDR3 runs 15 residues. The chain's CDR3 is CASSLQGAHNQPQHF. In nucleotides, the CDR3 is TGTGCCAGCAGTCTTCAGGGGGCGCACAATCAGCCCCAGCATTTT.

This clonotype was counted only a few times. The CDR3 protein is CAWTGANVLTF. Written as DNA, the CDR3 is TGTGCCTGGACTGGGGCCAACGTCCTGACTTTC. The J gene is TRBJ2-6, the V gene TRBV30; D gene uncertain. With 4 bases removed from V and 2 bases from J, the gap between germline ends came to 0 bases. Germline-derived CDR1 and CDR2 are GTSNPN and SVGIG (reference sequence). The CDR3 consists of 11 residues.

In its sample, this clonotype was seen many times. This chain uses TRBV12-5 with TRBJ1-1, with no clear D. The CDR3 sequence is 13 residues long. V was pared by 5 bases and J by 0 bases, with 7 bases between. Germline lookup yields CDR1 LGHNT and CDR2 FRNRAP. The chain's CDR3 is CASGLRLNTEAFF. The DNA for the CDR3 is TGTGCTAGTGGTCTCAGGTTGAACACTGAAGCTTTCTTT.

The rearrangement joins TRBV5-1 to TRBJ2-3, with 10 nucleotides matching TRBD2. The CDR3 spans 14 residues. With V trimmed by 9 bases and J by 4 bases, 8 bases remained unmatched. CDR1 and CDR2 (germline): SGHRS, YFSETQ. The CDR3 loop reads CATHSGGAADTQYF. DNA of the CDR3: TGCGCCACCCACAGCGGGGGGGCTGCAGATACGCAGTATTTT.